This T cell receptor (beta chain) was observed in a study of CD8 T cells in ankylosing spondylitis (dated by TCRdb to the late 2010s). Notes on the research overall: The study profiled T cell receptor beta repertoires in healthy donors and ankylosing spondylitis patients to find disease-linked TCR variants. Peripheral blood samples were taken, and synovial fluid was additionally collected from ankylosing spondylitis patients. The full study cohort comprised 25 ankylosing spondylitis patients and 110 or so healthy donors. Broader findings and caveats from the paper: In peripheral blood, the disease-linked clones were found at relatively low frequencies and had a CD8+ phenotype. Significant enrichment of the disease-linked clones was reported in matched synovial fluid samples from ankylosing spondylitis patients. A TCR beta motif made up of eight or nine highly homologous amino acid variants appeared to be characteristic of blood from ankylosing spondylitis patients. Some of the motif variants had been reported before in the synovial fluid and blood of reactive arthritis patients, a finding that suggests common disease-initiation mechanisms.

The listed sequencing device is Illumina HiSeq 2500. TCR beta libraries were prepared by quantitative 5'-RACE with molecular barcodes. The study's processing was this. Disease-linked TCR variants were identified with a new computational method built on a probabilistic model of VDJ rearrangement. TCRdb's own reprocessing of the public reads used fastp at Q25 and MiXCR and kept productive beta chains. Entries are consolidated by CDR3 protein sequence, retaining the most common genes and DNA. The V and J calls here are based on TCRdb, not the publication. The sample records approximately 260,000 distinct CDR3 sequences, 18% of which are singletons. Jointly, the top ten make up less than 35% of the sample. In the germline V gene (reference sequence), CDR1 corresponds to DFQATT and CDR2 to SNEGSKA. Reading from cysteine to phenylalanine, the CDR3 counts 13 amino acids. Here the CDR3 DNA is all that survives: 39 bases in frame from base 1. The V end loses 4 bases and the J end loses 2 bases, and a stretch of 8 bases separates them.

Of note for this clonotype: Its specific antigen is unknown. Base qualities are not at hand, and no much larger clone is one base apart.

Sequencing was done on a sample of blood, either unsorted or a sorted T cell fraction (not recorded which). The origin of this receptor is a male donor with ankylosing spondylitis or in good health (not recorded which). This sequence uses TRBV20-1 and TRBJ2-2, with no D gene named confidently. The DNA reads TGCAGTGCTAAAGCACTTAACACCGGGGAGCTGTTTTTT. It encodes CSAKALNTGELFF.